This TCR beta chain was identified in a study of cytomegalovirus exposure and HLA in healthy donors. Study-wide points: Researchers catalogued 164 TCR beta chains as cytomegalovirus-associated. Later, an analysis found that TCR clusters from the first cohort tended to co-occur in the 90 to 150 validation repertoires.

TCRdb keeps only in-frame clones here, not all; method: immunoSEQ multiplex PCR. The table has about 200,000 clones, roughly 81% seen once. In this sample, this clone turned up many times. Its antigen is not known. The CDR3 is 15 amino acids. This TCR was recovered from a woman aged 25 to 39 in good health and CMV-seronegative. The chain links TRBV21-1 to TRBJ2-7; TRBD1 is the table's D call and was not checked against the DNA. TRBV21-1 is tagged as a pseudogene. The sample comprised PBMCs. CDR3 nucleotides: TGTGCCAGCAGCAAAGGGACAGGGGGCTCCTACGAGCAGTACTTC. Its protein is CASSKGTGGSYEQYF.